Listed below are T cell receptor beta chains from one sample, sequenced in a study of cytomegalovirus exposure and HLA in healthy donors. The repertoire was sequenced with immunoSEQ multiplex PCR; TCRdb's copy has only in-frame clones and lacks some. Of 150,000 to 250,000 clones listed, 80% to 90% are singletons. The sample consisted of PBMCs. The receptors shown here come from a woman in her 30s in good health and CMV-seropositive. CDR3s include the opening cysteine and the closing phenylalanine or tryptophan. Each record gives: CDR3 DNA, CDR3 protein, J gene, clone size, D gene, V gene. A D gene is named only where the DNA matches it firmly. A row's size may be missing; if present it is once, few, many or a size class.

TGTGCCAGCAGTTTCACGCAGGGTGGGTCACAGTACTTC	CASSFTQGGSQYF	TRBJ2-7	NA	NA	TRBV28
TGTGCCAGCAGCTTCATGGCTAGCGGGAGTGTACCCCCTTCCTACGAGCAGTACTTC	CASSFMASGSVPPSYEQYF	TRBJ2-7	NA	TRBD2	TRBV7-9
TGTGCCAGCAGCGTAGATATAGCGGGAGGCCGGGAGCAGTTCTTC	CASSVDIAGGREQFF	TRBJ2-1	NA	TRBD2	TRBV9
TGTGCCAGCAGCTTCGGAGGGGTTCGCAATCAGCCCCAGCATTTT	CASSFGGVRNQPQHF	TRBJ1-5	once	NA	TRBV11-2
TGTGCCTGGGAGAAGGGGGCCTACACTGAAGCTTTCTTT	CAWEKGAYTEAFF	TRBJ1-1	NA	TRBD1	TRBV30
TGCAGTGCCCGCGGCGTCGGGCAGTACTTC	CSARGVGQYF	TRBJ2-7	once	NA	TRBV20-1
TGTGCCAGCAGGAGTATCAAGGGGACTGAAGCTTTCTTT	CASRSIKGTEAFF	TRBJ1-1	NA	NA	TRBV11-2
TGTGCCAGCAGGAGAGGACAGGACCTTAACACCGGGGAGCTGTTTTTT	CASRRGQDLNTGELFF	TRBJ2-2	NA	TRBD1	TRBV5-4
TGTGCCAGCAGTTTATTCCGGAACTATGGCTACACCTTC	CASSLFRNYGYTF	TRBJ1-2	once	NA	TRBV27
TGCAGCGTTACGGTAGCGGGGGAAGAGACCCAGTACTTC	CSVTVAGEETQYF	TRBJ2-5	NA	TRBD2	TRBV29-1
TGTGCCAGCAGTGAGGTGCGACTAGCGGGTCGATTCTACGAGCAGTACTTC	CASSEVRLAGRFYEQYF	TRBJ2-7	NA	TRBD2	TRBV2
TGTGCCAGCAATGCCAGGGGGCAAGAGCAGTACTTC	CASNARGQEQYF	TRBJ2-7	NA	TRBD1	TRBV27
TGTGCCAGCAGTTACAGGGCGGGTCAGCCCCAGCATTTT	CASSYRAGQPQHF	TRBJ1-5	NA	NA	TRBV2
TGCGCCAGCAGCTTGGCCCGGGCAGGGGCGTCGGGCTACACCTTC	CASSLARAGASGYTF	TRBJ1-2	NA	NA	TRBV5-1
TGTGCCAGTAGTATGAGGGGACAGGGACCCAATCAGCCCCAGCATTTT	CASSMRGQGPNQPQHF	TRBJ1-5	few	TRBD1	TRBV19
TGTGCCAGCAGTTTGATCCTAGCGGGAACGAGGGATGAGCAGTTCTTC	CASSLILAGTRDEQFF	TRBJ2-1	NA	TRBD2	TRBV27
TGTGCCAGCAGCTACCCCGGGAGTTCGGGAGAGACCCAGTACTTC	CASSYPGSSGETQYF	TRBJ2-5	NA	NA	TRBV5-8
TGTGCCAGCAGTCAGACAGGGCCTAGGTCCGTTCGTCGCTACGAGCAGTACTTC	CASSQTGPRSVRRYEQYF	TRBJ2-7	NA	TRBD1	TRBV2
TGTGCCAGCAGCTCCCAAGCGGGAGCGGTCACCGGGGAGCTGTTTTTT	CASSSQAGAVTGELFF	TRBJ2-2	NA	TRBD2	TRBV5-4
TGTGCCAGCAGTACGGGGAACACTGAAGCTTTCTTT	CASSTGNTEAFF	TRBJ1-1	few	NA	TRBV27
TGTGCCAGTAGTCCGGGACAGGGGGGGAACTACGAGCAGTACTTC	CASSPGQGGNYEQYF	TRBJ2-7	once	TRBD1	TRBV19
TGTGCCAGCAGTGACTGGTCAGGGGGCTACGAGCAGTACTTC	CASSDWSGGYEQYF	TRBJ2-7	NA	TRBD1	TRBV6-1
TGTGCCAGCAGTCTATTAGCGGGAGGTCGAAATGAGCAGTTCTTC	CASSLLAGGRNEQFF	TRBJ2-1	NA	TRBD2	TRBV27
TGCGCCAGCAGCCATTCGCTAGCGGGATACAATGAGCAGTTCTTC	CASSHSLAGYNEQFF	TRBJ2-1	NA	TRBD2	TRBV4-1
TGTGCCAGCAGTTACTCGGGCTCCAATCAGCCCCAGCATTTT	CASSYSGSNQPQHF	TRBJ1-5	once	NA	TRBV6-6
TGTGCCAGCAGTTTCACAGGGGTGCATCGCTACGAGCAGTACTTC	CASSFTGVHRYEQYF	TRBJ2-7	NA	TRBD1	TRBV27
TGTGCCAGCAGTCTCCGGGAAAAAATCCACAATGAGCAGTTCTTC	CASSLREKIHNEQFF	TRBJ2-1	NA	NA	TRBV9
TGTGCCAGCAGCTTAGTGTCAAGTCGGGCAGATACGCAGTATTTT	CASSLVSSRADTQYF	TRBJ2-3	once	NA	TRBV11-2
TGCGCCAGCAGAGAGACAGGGGTCCCCCATGAGCAGTACTTC	CASRETGVPHEQYF	TRBJ2-7	NA	TRBD1	TRBV5-1
TGTGCCTGGAGTGTCGGTCTGGGGGCCAACGTCCTGACTTTC	CAWSVGLGANVLTF	TRBJ2-6	once	NA	TRBV30